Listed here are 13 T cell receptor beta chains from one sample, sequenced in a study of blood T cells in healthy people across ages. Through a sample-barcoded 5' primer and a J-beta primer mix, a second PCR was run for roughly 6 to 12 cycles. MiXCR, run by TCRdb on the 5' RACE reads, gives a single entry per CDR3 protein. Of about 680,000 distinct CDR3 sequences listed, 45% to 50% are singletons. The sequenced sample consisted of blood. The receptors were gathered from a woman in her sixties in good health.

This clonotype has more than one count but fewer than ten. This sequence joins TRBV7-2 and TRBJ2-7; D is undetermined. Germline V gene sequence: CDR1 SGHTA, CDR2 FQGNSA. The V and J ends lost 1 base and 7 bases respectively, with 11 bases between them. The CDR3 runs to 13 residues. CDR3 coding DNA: TGTGCCAGCAGCTTAGTCAACTCTGGAGAGCAGTACTTC. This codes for CASSLVNSGEQYF.

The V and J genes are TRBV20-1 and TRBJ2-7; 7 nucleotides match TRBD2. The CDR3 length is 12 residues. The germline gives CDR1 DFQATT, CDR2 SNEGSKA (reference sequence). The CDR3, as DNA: TGCAGGGGGGGGACGGAAAGGTACGAGCAGTACTTC. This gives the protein CRGGTERYEQYF.

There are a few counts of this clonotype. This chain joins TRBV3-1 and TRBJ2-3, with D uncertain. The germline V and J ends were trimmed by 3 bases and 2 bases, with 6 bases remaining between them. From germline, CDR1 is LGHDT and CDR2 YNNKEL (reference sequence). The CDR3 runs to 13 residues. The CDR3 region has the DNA TGTGCCAGCAGCCATGGGCTCACAGATACGCAGTATTTT. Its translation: CASSHGLTDTQYF.

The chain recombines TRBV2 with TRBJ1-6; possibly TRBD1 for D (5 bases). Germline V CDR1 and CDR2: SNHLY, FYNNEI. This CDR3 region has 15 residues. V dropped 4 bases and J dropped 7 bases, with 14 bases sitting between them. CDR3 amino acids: CASSAQDGRNSPLHF. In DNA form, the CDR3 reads TGTGCCAGCAGTGCACAGGACGGCAGAAATTCACCCCTCCACTTT. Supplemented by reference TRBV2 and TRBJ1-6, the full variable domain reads EPEVTQTPSHQVTQMGQEVILRCVPISNHLYFYWYRQILGQKVEFLVSFYNNEISEKSEIFDDQFSVERPDGSNFTLKIRSTKLEDSAMYFCASSAQDGRNSPLHFGNGTRLTVT.

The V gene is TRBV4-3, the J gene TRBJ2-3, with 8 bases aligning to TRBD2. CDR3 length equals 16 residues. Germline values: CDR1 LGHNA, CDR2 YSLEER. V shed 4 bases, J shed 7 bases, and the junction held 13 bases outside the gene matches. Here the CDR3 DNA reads TGCGCCAGCAGCCCAACCTCGCGGGGGGCGCTTAATACGCAGTATTTT. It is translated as CASSPTSRGALNTQYF.

CDR3: CASSNPRGMRGYEQFF. The CDR3, as DNA: TGTGCCAGCAGCAACCCGCGGGGGATGCGGGGCTACGAGCAGTTCTTC. The rearrangement uses TRBV6-1 and TRBJ2-1; 7 bases are a match to TRBD2. The CDR3 consists of 16 residues. Unmatched junction bases numbered 18, after V lost 6 bases and J lost 10 bases. Per germline, CDR1 MNHNS and CDR2 SASEGT.

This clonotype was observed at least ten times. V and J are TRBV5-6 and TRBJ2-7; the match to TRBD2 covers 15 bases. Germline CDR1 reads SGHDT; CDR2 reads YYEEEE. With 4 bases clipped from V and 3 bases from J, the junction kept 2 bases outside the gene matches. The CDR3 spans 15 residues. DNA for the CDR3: TGTGCCAGCAGCCCGGGACTAGCGGGAGGCTACGAGCAGTACTTC. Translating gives CASSPGLAGGYEQYF.

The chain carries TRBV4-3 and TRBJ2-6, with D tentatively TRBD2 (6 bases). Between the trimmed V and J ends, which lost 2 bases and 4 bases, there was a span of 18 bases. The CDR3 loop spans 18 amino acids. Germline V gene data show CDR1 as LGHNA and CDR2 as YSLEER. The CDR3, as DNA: TGCGCCAGCAGCCAACGCGATCGGCTAGCGAAAGGGGCCAACGTCCTGACTTTC. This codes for CASSQRDRLAKGANVLTF.

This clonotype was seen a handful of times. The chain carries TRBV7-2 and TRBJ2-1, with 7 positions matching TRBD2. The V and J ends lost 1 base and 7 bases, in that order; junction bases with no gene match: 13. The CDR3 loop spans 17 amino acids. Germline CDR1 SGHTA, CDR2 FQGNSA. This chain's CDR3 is CASSLVGGAGVRNEQFF. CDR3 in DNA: TGTGCCAGCAGCTTAGTAGGTGGTGCGGGAGTTAGGAATGAGCAGTTCTTC.

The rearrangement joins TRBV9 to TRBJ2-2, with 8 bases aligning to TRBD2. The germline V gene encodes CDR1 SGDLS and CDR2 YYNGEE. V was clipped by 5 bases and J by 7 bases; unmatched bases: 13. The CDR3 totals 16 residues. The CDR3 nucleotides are TGTGCCAGCAGTCCTCAGGATAGCGGGATCCACGGGGAGCTGTTTTTT. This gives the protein CASSPQDSGIHGELFF.

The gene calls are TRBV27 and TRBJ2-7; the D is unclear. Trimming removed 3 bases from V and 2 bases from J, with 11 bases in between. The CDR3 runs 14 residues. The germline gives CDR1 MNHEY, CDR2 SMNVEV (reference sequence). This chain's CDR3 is CASSLRIGTYEQYF. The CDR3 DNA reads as TGTGCCAGCAGTTTGAGGATAGGAACCTACGAGCAGTACTTC.

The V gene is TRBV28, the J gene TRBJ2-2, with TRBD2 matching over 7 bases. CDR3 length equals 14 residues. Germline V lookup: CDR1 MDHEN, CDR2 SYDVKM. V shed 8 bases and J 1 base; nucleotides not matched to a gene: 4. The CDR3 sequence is CASVERENTGELFF. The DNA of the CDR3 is TGTGCCAGCGTTGAGCGGGAGAACACCGGGGAGCTGTTTTTT.

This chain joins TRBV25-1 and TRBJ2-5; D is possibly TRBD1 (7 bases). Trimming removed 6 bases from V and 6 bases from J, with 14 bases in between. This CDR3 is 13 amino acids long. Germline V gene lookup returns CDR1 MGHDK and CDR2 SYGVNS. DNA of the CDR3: TGTGCCAGCAGGCGACAGGGAGGCCAGACCCAGTACTTC. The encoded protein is CASRRQGGQTQYF.